This is a list of T cell receptor beta chains from one sample in a study of cytomegalovirus exposure and HLA in healthy donors. Some clones are missing from TCRdb's copy, which holds only in-frame ones; the method was immunoSEQ multiplex PCR. The data contain 150,000 or so clones, approximately 83% of them singletons. The sequencing sample was made of PBMCs. Source of these receptors: a man aged 18-30 years in good health and CMV-seropositive. The CDR3 runs from the conserved cysteine through the conserved F or W. A D gene is named only where the DNA matches it firmly. Expanded clones get a size class; other rows say once, few or many, or leave the size out.

V gene: TRBV18
J gene: TRBJ1-4
D gene: TRBD1
clone size: -
CDR3 protein: CASSRTGDGEKLFF
CDR3 DNA: TGTGCCAGCTCGAGGACAGGGGACGGTGAAAAACTGTTTTTT

V gene: TRBV27
J gene: TRBJ1-5
D gene: -
clone size: -
CDR3 protein: CASRGGGRNQPQHF
CDR3 DNA: TGTGCCAGCCGGGGCGGGGGCCGGAATCAGCCCCAGCATTTT

V gene: TRBV5-1
J gene: TRBJ2-7
D gene: -
clone size: -
CDR3 protein: CASSLLQGETRYEQYF
CDR3 DNA: TGCGCCAGCAGCTTGTTACAGGGAGAAACCCGGTACGAGCAGTACTTC

V gene: TRBV5-1
J gene: TRBJ1-1
D gene: -
clone size: -
CDR3 protein: CASSSRGNTEAFF
CDR3 DNA: TGCGCCAGCTCCTCTCGGGGGAACACTGAAGCTTTCTTT

V gene: TRBV15
J gene: TRBJ1-2
D gene: TRBD1
clone size: -
CDR3 protein: CATNRQGNYGYTF
CDR3 DNA: TGTGCCACCAACCGACAGGGAAACTATGGCTACACCTTC

V gene: TRBV18
J gene: TRBJ2-5
D gene: -
clone size: -
CDR3 protein: CASSPPTGLIETQYF
CDR3 DNA: TGTGCCAGCTCACCACCGACAGGCTTGATAGAGACCCAGTACTTC

V gene: TRBV19
J gene: TRBJ1-2
D gene: -
clone size: -
CDR3 protein: CASSIQGNGYTF
CDR3 DNA: TGTGCCAGTAGTATACAGGGGAATGGCTACACCTTC

V gene: TRBV7-6
J gene: TRBJ2-7
D gene: TRBD2
clone size: -
CDR3 protein: CASSWGGEQYF
CDR3 DNA: TGTGCCAGCAGCTGGGGAGGGGAGCAGTACTTC

V gene: TRBV19
J gene: TRBJ1-3
D gene: -
clone size: -
CDR3 protein: CASSIGGLSGNTIYF
CDR3 DNA: TGTGCCAGTAGTATAGGAGGCCTCTCTGGAAACACCATATATTTT

V gene: TRBV5-1
J gene: TRBJ1-1
D gene: TRBD1
clone size: -
CDR3 protein: CASSVQGATEAFF
CDR3 DNA: TGCGCCAGCAGCGTTCAGGGGGCCACTGAAGCTTTCTTT

V gene: TRBV10-3
J gene: TRBJ2-5
D gene: TRBD1
clone size: -
CDR3 protein: CAISGDSARLTQYF
CDR3 DNA: TGTGCCATCAGTGGGGACAGTGCCAGGTTGACCCAGTACTTC

V gene: TRBV27
J gene: TRBJ2-6
D gene: -
clone size: once
CDR3 protein: CASSLQNSGANVLTF
CDR3 DNA: TGTGCCAGCAGTTTGCAGAACTCTGGGGCCAACGTCCTGACTTTC

V gene: TRBV6-1
J gene: TRBJ2-4
D gene: TRBD1
clone size: -
CDR3 protein: CASRTGGESIQYF
CDR3 DNA: TGTGCCAGCAGGACAGGGGGCGAGAGCATTCAGTACTTC

V gene: TRBV5-1
J gene: TRBJ2-3
D gene: TRBD1
clone size: -
CDR3 protein: CASSSRDRGTDTQYF
CDR3 DNA: TGCGCCAGCAGCTCCCGGGACAGGGGCACAGATACGCAGTATTTT

V gene: TRBV27
J gene: TRBJ1-2
D gene: -
clone size: few
CDR3 protein: CASSTGNYGYTF
CDR3 DNA: TGTGCCAGCAGCACCGGGAACTATGGCTACACCTTC

V gene: TRBV5-1
J gene: TRBJ1-6
D gene: -
clone size: -
CDR3 protein: CASSSGQFDSPLHF
CDR3 DNA: TGCGCCAGCAGCTCAGGACAGTTTGATTCACCCCTCCACTTT

V gene: TRBV7-8
J gene: TRBJ2-6
D gene: -
clone size: -
CDR3 protein: CASSLKGAPGANVLTF
CDR3 DNA: TGTGCCAGCAGCTTAAAAGGGGCCCCTGGGGCCAACGTCCTGACTTTC

V gene: TRBV6-5
J gene: TRBJ2-3
D gene: TRBD1
clone size: -
CDR3 protein: CASSRQGAVDTQYF
CDR3 DNA: TGTGCCAGCAGCCGACAGGGGGCGGTGGATACGCAGTATTTT

V gene: TRBV5-1
J gene: TRBJ2-3
D gene: -
clone size: -
CDR3 protein: CASSRVVGDTQYF
CDR3 DNA: TGCGCCAGCAGCCGGGTGGTGGGAGATACGCAGTATTTT

V gene: TRBV5-4
J gene: TRBJ2-7
D gene: TRBD2
clone size: -
CDR3 protein: CASSGTSGASSYEQYF
CDR3 DNA: TGTGCCAGCAGCGGGACTAGCGGGGCCTCCTCCTACGAGCAGTACTTC

V gene: TRBV19
J gene: TRBJ1-1
D gene: -
clone size: -
CDR3 protein: CASSLTGNTEAFF
CDR3 DNA: TGTGCCAGTAGTTTGACGGGGAACACTGAAGCTTTCTTT

V gene: TRBV7-9
J gene: TRBJ1-5
D gene: -
clone size: few
CDR3 protein: CASSEGGTFRSQHF
CDR3 DNA: TGTGCCAGCAGCGAAGGGGGAACTTTCAGGTCCCAGCATTTT

V gene: TRBV5-6
J gene: TRBJ2-7
D gene: -
clone size: -
CDR3 protein: CASRLNRVTYEQYF
CDR3 DNA: TGTGCCAGCAGACTAAACAGGGTTACCTACGAGCAGTACTTC

V gene: TRBV19
J gene: TRBJ1-2
D gene: TRBD1
clone size: few
CDR3 protein: CASSSGGTAYGYTF
CDR3 DNA: TGTGCCAGTAGTTCGGGGGGGACAGCCTATGGCTACACCTTC

V gene: TRBV2
J gene: TRBJ2-6
D gene: -
clone size: -
CDR3 protein: CASSYRPSGANVLTF
CDR3 DNA: TGTGCCAGCAGTTACAGACCCTCTGGGGCCAACGTCCTGACTTTC

V gene: TRBV2
J gene: TRBJ2-5
D gene: TRBD2
clone size: -
CDR3 protein: CASILSGGPGGTQYF
CDR3 DNA: TGTGCCAGCATACTAAGCGGGGGCCCTGGTGGGACCCAGTACTTC

V gene: TRBV23-1
J gene: TRBJ1-6
D gene: TRBD1
clone size: -
CDR3 protein: CASSGQAASPLHF
CDR3 DNA: TGCGCCAGCAGTGGACAGGCCGCTTCACCCCTCCACTTT

V gene: TRBV2
J gene: TRBJ2-1
D gene: -
clone size: -
CDR3 protein: CASSAGGHEQFF
CDR3 DNA: TGTGCCAGCAGCGCAGGGGGGCATGAGCAGTTCTTC

V gene: TRBV19
J gene: TRBJ2-1
D gene: TRBD2
clone size: -
CDR3 protein: CASSITSGGPNEQFF
CDR3 DNA: TGTGCCAGTAGTATTACAAGCGGGGGGCCCAATGAGCAGTTCTTC

V gene: TRBV27
J gene: TRBJ2-7
D gene: TRBD1
clone size: -
CDR3 protein: CASSLSTGGYYEQYF
CDR3 DNA: TGTGCCAGCAGTTTATCGACAGGGGGCTACTACGAGCAGTACTTC

V gene: TRBV10-2
J gene: TRBJ2-7
D gene: -
clone size: -
CDR3 protein: CASRFDYEQYF
CDR3 DNA: TGCGCCAGCAGGTTTGACTACGAGCAGTACTTC

V gene: TRBV5-5
J gene: TRBJ1-1
D gene: -
clone size: -
CDR3 protein: CASSQTTEAFF
CDR3 DNA: TGTGCCAGCAGTCAGACTACTGAAGCTTTCTTT

V gene: TRBV7-2
J gene: TRBJ1-1
D gene: TRBD1
clone size: few
CDR3 protein: CASSSLQARGVEFF
CDR3 DNA: TGTGCCAGCAGCTCCCTGCAGGCCAGGGGGGTTGAGTTCTTT